This TCR beta chain was retrieved from a study of response to subunit inactivated influenza vaccine. TCRdb redid the calling of the RT-PCR reads with MiXCR, one entry per CDR3 protein. The sample holds about 480,000 distinct CDR3 sequences, roughly 23% seen once. In this sample, this clonotype turned up a few times. This CDR3 region has 16 residues. V was pared by 2 bases and J by 4 bases, with 5 bases of the junction left unmatched. The germline gives CDR1 LGHNA, CDR2 YSLEER. The TCR sequence derives from a middle-aged man who received an inactivated influenza vaccine. This chain connects TRBV4-3 to TRBJ2-3, with 11 bases fitting TRBD1. Sequencing was performed on CD4+ T cells sorted from PBMCs, taken more than 4 days after vaccination. The CDR3 here is CASSQTGTGGADTQYF. CDR3 nucleotide sequence: TGCGCCAGCAGCCAAACCGGGACAGGGGGTGCAGATACGCAGTATTTT.